This T cell receptor (beta chain) was sequenced during a study of blood T cell repertoires in COVID-19. Study summary: There were acute and convalescent COVID-19 samples, and they came from the United States, Italy and Spain. Sample material is recorded as cDNA or gDNA derived from T cells, B-cell-depleted T cells, or PBMCs.

Enrolment of Seattle patients took place during active infection, and they were followed longitudinally. Authors' processing steps: Nucleated cell number was recorded as an estimate derived from reference gene primer amplification. Data came from immunoSEQ multiplex PCR; TCRdb stores just in-frame clones and leaves some out. For V, J and clone size, that table is used; D and trimming come from the DNA. The top ten clones hold around a tenth of a sample with 45,000 to 55,000 clones, approximately 80% of them seen once. V lost 1 base, J lost 7 bases, and 3 bases stayed unmatched. The CDR3 runs to 15 residues. CDR1 and CDR2 (germline): MNHEY, SVGAGI.

The sample comprised peripheral blood. This rearrangement joins TRBV6-5 to TRBJ1-4, with 10 bases fitting TRBD1. The receptor was isolated from a man older than 75 with COVID-19, enrolled during active disease. CDR3 bases: TGTGCCAGCAGTTACTGGGGGACAGGGGTTGAAAAACTGTTTTTT. It specifies CASSYWGTGVEKLFF.